One and the same sample provided the 8 T cell receptor beta chains below, sequenced in a study of post-analysis software for immune sequencing data. Study findings and constraints: Roughly five TRBV segments were significantly more frequent in patients than in controls. TRBV5-6, TRBV5-1 and TRBV20-1 were among these segments.

Antigens for these TCRs are unknown. Unique molecular identifiers were present in the TCR beta cDNA libraries. TCRdb redid the calling of the PCR reads with MiXCR, one entry per CDR3 protein. The sample yields hundreds of thousands of distinct CDR3 sequences, 55% to 60% seen once. Sequenced input: blood. These receptors came from a girl aged 2-10 years with multiple sclerosis.

The genes are TRBV6-1 and TRBJ2-1, with 7 bases matching TRBD1. CDR1 MNHNS and CDR2 SASEGT come from the germline V gene. V shed 6 bases and J 6 bases; nucleotides not matched to a gene: 8. The CDR3 runs 14 residues. CDR3 in DNA: TGTGCCAGCAGAAGCGAGGGGGCCGGCAATGAGCAGTTCTTC. Protein product: CASRSEGAGNEQFF.

The rearrangement uses TRBV5-5 and TRBJ1-2, with a tentative D call TRBD1 (5 bases). The ends were cut back, 4 bases at V and 6 bases at J, with 19 bases in the middle. The CDR3 runs to 15 residues. Germline values: CDR1 SGHKS, CDR2 YYEKEE (reference sequence). CDR3 residues: CASSREGRGVDGYTF. The CDR3 coding sequence is TGTGCCAGCAGCCGTGAGGGTCGGGGGGTCGATGGCTACACCTTC.

This clonotype was seen a few times. This CDR3 is CASSYSPLGLAKNIQYF. CDR3 DNA: TGTGCCAGCAGTTACTCCCCTTTGGGTTTGGCCAAAAACATTCAGTACTTC. The chain recombines TRBV6-5 with TRBJ2-4, with D unresolved. CDR1 and CDR2 from the germline V gene are MNHEY and SVGAGI. The CDR3 has 17 residues. With 0 bases removed from V and 1 base from J, the gap between germline ends came to 13 bases.

The rearrangement joins TRBV5-1 to TRBJ1-2; D is uncertain. This CDR3 contains 13 residues. The ends were cut back, 4 bases at V and 2 bases at J, with 9 bases in the middle. The germline CDR1 and CDR2 sequences are SGHRS and YFSETQ. The CDR3: CASSHGQNYGYTF. CDR3 bases: TGCGCCAGCAGCCACGGTCAAAACTATGGCTACACCTTC.

The rearrangement joins TRBV7-9 to TRBJ2-5, with D perhaps TRBD1 (6 bases). The V gene lost 5 bases and the J gene lost 0 bases, with 16 bases spanning the gap. Germline assignment: CDR1 SEHNR and CDR2 FQNEAQ (reference sequence). The CDR3 totals 16 residues. The CDR3 DNA sequence: TGTGCCAGCAGCGCCGACAGGCTGGCTTACCAAGAGACCCAGTACTTC. Translation gives CASSADRLAYQETQYF.

The chain combines TRBV5-6 with TRBJ2-7, with D perhaps given as TRBD1 or TRBD2 (5 bases each). Germline CDR1 SGHDT, CDR2 YYEEEE. This CDR3 region has 14 residues. Trimming shortened V by 2 bases and J by 3 bases, and 12 bases separated the two germline ends. CDR3 in amino acids: CASSLHEGYYEQYF. The CDR3 region has the DNA TGTGCCAGCAGCTTACATGAGGGGTACTACGAGCAGTACTTC.

The rearrangement joins TRBV15 to TRBJ2-2, with TRBD1 matching 7 bases. Unmatched junction bases numbered 7, after V lost 8 bases and J lost 4 bases. The CDR3 has 14 residues. Per the germline V gene, CDR1 is LNHNV and CDR2 is YYDKDF (reference sequence). The CDR3 nucleotides are TGTGCCACCGGACAGGAAATCTTCACCGGGGAGCTGTTTTTT. Amino acids: CATGQEIFTGELFF. Based on the CDR3 plus reference TRBV15 and TRBJ2-2, the full variable domain is DAMVIQNPRYQVTQFGKPVTLSCSQTLNHNVMYWYQQKSSQAPKLLFHYYDKDFNNEADTPDNFQSRRPNTSFCFLDIRSPGLGDTAMYLCATGQEIFTGELFFGEGSRLTVL.

This clonotype was recorded only once. The chain carries TRBV3-1 and TRBJ2-7; D not certain. The J call may be incorrect, as the DNA end agrees better with TRBJ2-5. CDR1 is LGHDT and CDR2 is YNNKEL in the germline V gene (reference sequence). The CDR3 is 16 amino acids. CDR3 region: CASSQDREGPGETQYF. The CDR3 region has the DNA TGTGCCAGCAGCCAAGATCGCGAAGGGCCAGGAGAGACCCAGTACTTC.